Described below is a single T cell receptor (beta chain) sequence and its context. This clone was counted a few times. Its antigen is currently not known. Per-nucleotide qualities are absent, and no much larger clonotype sits a single base away. As encoded in the germline V gene (reference sequence), CDR1 is WNHNN while CDR2 is SYGVQD. Including the terminal cysteine and phenylalanine, the CDR3 comprises 14 residues. The only DNA kept is the CDR3, 42 bases in frame from the first base. The V end gives up 4 bases and the J end 9 bases, leaving 2 bases in the junction not matched to a gene. Focal radiation therapy combined with CTLA-4 blockade (ipilimumab) was tested in patients with chemo-refractory metastatic non-small-cell lung cancer. The source of the sample is a study of radiotherapy plus CTLA-4 blockade in lung cancer (dated by TCRdb to the late 2010s). In the study overall: Among enrolled patients, about 17% had an objective response and 31% reached disease control. Overall study results and their limits: After treatment with radiotherapy and ipilimumab, TCR clones that originated in tumors expanded in peripheral blood. Early dynamic changes in blood T cell clones, together with increased serum interferon-beta after radiation, were reported as the strongest predictors of response.

The method behind the library was the immunoSEQ multiplex PCR assay. TCRdb's version of the immuneACCESS table is confined to in-frame rearrangements and falls short of the full clone set. An unresolved V gene accounts for under half of the shortfall where checked; the remainder is of unknown origin. Here the sample has roughly 30,000 clones; roughly 71% occur a single time. 24% of the sample is held by the ten biggest clonotypes. The clonotype comes from a human donor with non-small cell lung cancer that progressed on radiotherapy plus ipilimumab. The chain joins TRBV10-1 to TRBJ2-1, with 14 bases matching TRBD2. The source material was peripheral blood, sampled from a patient treated with radiotherapy plus ipilimumab. CDR3 sequence: CASSGTSGRREQFF. The DNA sequence is as follows: TGCGCCAGCAGTGGGACTAGCGGGAGGCGTGAGCAGTTCTTC.